These 9 T cell receptor beta chains came from one sample sequenced in a study of shared clonotypes between healthy human individuals (dated by TCRdb to the early 2020s). Libraries were made using the immunoSEQ multiplex PCR assay. The table was pulled from immuneACCESS by TCRdb, which kept in-frame rearrangements only. Such tables lose some clones; where checked, under half of the loss comes from unresolved V genes, and the rest has no known cause. The sample profile shows some 1,100,000 clones; roughly 74% of them were found once. In total, the top ten clones hold approximately 0.56% of the sample. Sequenced input: memory CD4+ T cells from PBMCs. The intended sense of this specimen's cell subset or site label: CD45RA-negative fraction. Receptors originate from a young man in good health. Some clones in this sample may be carry-over from other donors' samples.

The CDR3 nucleotides read TGTGCCAGCGGACCCGGCGGAACAGAAGAGACCCAGTACTTC. Its protein is CASGPGGTEETQYF. The chain joins TRBV5-4 to TRBJ2-5; D is ambiguous. V lost 7 bases and J 3 bases, leaving 16 bases between the germline ends. CDR3 length equals 14 residues. Per the germline V gene, CDR1 is SGHNT and CDR2 is YYREEE (reference sequence).

The chain carries TRBV9 and TRBJ2-2, with D unresolved. CDR1 is SGDLS and CDR2 is YYNGEE in the germline V gene. This CDR3 spans 16 amino acids. V shed 0 bases and J shed 1 base, with 10 bases lying between them. The CDR3 DNA is TGTGCCAGCAGCGTAGCGGCACCTTTGAACACCGGGGAGCTGTTTTTT. As protein: CASSVAAPLNTGELFF. The full variable domain, rest sourced from reference TRBV9 and TRBJ2-2, is DSGVTQTPKHLITATGQRVTLRCSPRSGDLSVYWYQQSLDQGLQFLIQYYNGEERAKGNILERFSAQQFPDLHSELNLSSLELGDSALYFCASSVAAPLNTGELFFGEGSRLTVL.

The chain joins TRBV28 to TRBJ2-7; TRBD2 matches 7 bases. The CDR3 is 15 residues long. With V trimmed by 3 bases and J by 2 bases, 7 bases remained unmatched. Germline values: CDR1 MDHEN, CDR2 SYDVKM. The CDR3 is CASSFGSSGTYEQYF. CDR3 in DNA: TGTGCCAGCAGTTTCGGGTCTAGCGGAACCTACGAGCAGTACTTC.

The rearrangement uses TRBV4-2 and TRBJ2-2, with 10 nucleotides matching TRBD2. The CDR3 runs to 17 residues. The ends lost 3 bases at V and 0 bases at J; junction bases unmatched: 4. Germline lookup yields CDR1 LGHNA and CDR2 YNFKEQ. CDR3: CASSQKGLAANTGELFF. As DNA, the CDR3 is TGTGCCAGCAGCCAGAAAGGACTAGCGGCGAACACCGGGGAGCTGTTTTTT.

The sample holds a few counts of this clone. This rearrangement joins TRBV21-1 to TRBJ1-3; the table's D call TRBD1 went unverified against the DNA. TRBV21-1 is designated a pseudogene. This CDR3 comprises 13 residues. In nucleotides, the CDR3 is TGTCTTACTGGGACAGACTCTGGAAACACCATATATTTT. Its protein is CLTGTDSGNTIYF.

The rearrangement links TRBV10-3 to TRBJ1-1; D is unclear. The CDR3 totals 14 residues. Trimming removed 3 bases from V and 8 bases from J, with 16 bases in between. Germline lookup yields CDR1 ENHRY and CDR2 SYGVKD. The CDR3 reads CAISDTIPHGEAFF. The CDR3 region has the DNA TGTGCCATCAGTGACACGATCCCGCACGGGGAAGCTTTCTTT.

This chain links TRBV29-1 with TRBJ2-7; 8 bases agree with TRBD2. This CDR3 has 13 residues. Trimming at V came to 6 bases and at J to 3 bases, leaving 7 bases not matched to a gene. Looked up from germline, CDR1 is SQVTM and CDR2 is ANQGSEA. Here the CDR3 reads CSVARGGGYEQYF. The CDR3 region has the DNA TGCAGCGTCGCTCGGGGGGGCGGCTACGAGCAGTACTTC.

J is TRBJ2-3 and V is TRBV5-4; tentative D call: TRBD1 (6 bases). The CDR3 has 15 residues. Deletions cut 0 bases from V and 5 bases from J, with 13 bases between. Germline V CDR1 and CDR2: SGHNT, YYREEE (reference sequence). The CDR3 nucleotides are TGTGCCAGCAGCTTGGGTACAGGGCAGGGAGATACGCAGTATTTT. Translation: CASSLGTGQGDTQYF. Combining the CDR3 with reference TRBV5-4 and TRBJ2-3 gives the whole variable domain ETGVTQSPTHLIKTRGQQVTLRCSSQSGHNTVSWYQQALGQGPQFIFQYYREEENGRGNFPPRFSGLQFPNYSSELNVNALELDDSALYLCASSLGTGQGDTQYFGPGTRLTVL.

The chain joins TRBV19 to TRBJ2-7; the D gene is possibly TRBD1 (6 bases). Trimming took off 6 bases at V and 7 bases at J, with 22 bases between the two ends. The CDR3 has 15 residues. Germline CDR1 LNHDA, CDR2 SQIVND (reference sequence). The CDR3 here is CASRNGPGTLGEQYF. In DNA form, the CDR3 reads TGTGCCAGTAGGAACGGGCCCGGGACACTCGGTGAGCAGTACTTC. Supplemented by reference TRBV19 and TRBJ2-7, the full variable domain reads DGGITQSPKYLFRKEGQNVTLSCEQNLNHDAMYWYRQDPGQGLRLIYYSQIVNDFQKGDIAEGYSVSREKKESFPLTVTSAQKNPTAFYLCASRNGPGTLGEQYFGPGTRLTVT.